This TCR beta chain appears in the sequencing data of a study of lymphopenia after photon versus proton radiotherapy. The study's findings and limits: Oligoclonal CD8+ Temra expansion after nadir drove photon patients' diversity drop. Larger post-nadir TCR diversity loss correlated inversely with survival in deceased patients. Survival link was tested only in deceased patients; proton benefit remains a possibility. Under photons, naive T cells and diversity fell while effector/memory populations rose.

The CDR3 sequence is 18 residues long. CDR1 and CDR2 (germline): WSHSY, SAAADI. The V and J ends lost 0 bases and 0 bases, in that order; junction bases with no gene match: 9. Points on this clone: Its antigen is currently unknown.

This table comes from immunoSEQ multiplex PCR, and its TCRdb copy is limited to in-frame clones, with some not included. The sample includes tens of thousands of clones, 90% of them seen just once. The sequence was obtained from a woman aged 45-59 years with cholangiocarcinoma. This sample comprised peripheral blood, obtained from a patient treated with photon-based radiotherapy. This chain uses TRBV10-2 with TRBJ1-2; 8 nucleotides match TRBD1. The CDR3 spells CASSESRTGTPPNYGYTF. The CDR3, as DNA: TGCGCCAGCAGTGAGTCGAGGACAGGGACCCCCCCTAACTATGGCTACACCTTC.